This TCR beta chain was identified during a study of T cell responses to AZD1222 COVID-19 vaccine. The study's findings and limits: Seropositive at baseline were only a handful of AZD1222 recipients. Once two AZD1222 doses were given, Spike-specific TCR breadth and depth went up. Per reports, nearly half of all spike-specific TCRs target regions that are unmutated in variants. Donor demographics were predominantly white British with a female majority; clonal diversity may be underestimated.

The CDR3 is made up of 15 amino acids. V was cut by 1 base and J by 8 bases, with 17 bases left in between. Germline loops: CDR1 SGHTA, CDR2 FQGNSA. Clones were read by immunoSEQ multiplex PCR, and TCRdb kept only the in-frame ones, dropping some. The data hold some 190,000 clones, with about 94% observed a single time. With respect to this clone: The antigen remains unidentified.

This sequence joins TRBV7-2 and TRBJ1-2; maybe TRBD1 (5 bases). This TCR was sampled from an adult who received the MenACWY meningococcal vaccine as a control. This material consisted of peripheral blood, taken 28 days after the second dose of the MenACWY control vaccine. In nucleotides, the CDR3 is TGTGCCAGCAGCTTAGTGGTCCGCAGGGCGGGAGGCTACACCTTC. This sequence encodes CASSLVVRRAGGYTF.